This T cell receptor (beta chain) was sequenced in a study of T cell responses to AZD1222 COVID-19 vaccine. About this clone: Its antigen is undetermined.

V lost 5 bases and J lost 5, with 9 bases in between. Germline CDR1 and CDR2: LNHDA and SQIVND (reference sequence). This CDR3 has 12 residues. Study-wide results and limits: At baseline, just five to seven AZD1222 recipients tested seropositive. Receipt of two AZD1222 doses was followed by a rise in Spike-specific TCR breadth and depth.

Libraries were prepared by immunoSEQ multiplex PCR; TCRdb keeps only in-frame clonotypes and omits some of them. The sample carries over 140,000 clones, roughly 92% recorded once. The receptor was isolated from an adult in good health. Sample: peripheral blood, taken on day 0 of AZD1222 vaccination. The rearrangement joins TRBV19 to TRBJ2-5, with D tentatively TRBD1 (5 bases). DNA of the CDR3: TGTGCCAGTAGTTGGGCAGGGGAGACCCAGTACTTC. Translating it yields CASSWAGETQYF.